These 11 T cell receptor beta chains share one sample of origin, sequenced in a study of Ad26.COV2.S vaccination and SARS-CoV-2 variants (dated by TCRdb to the early 2020s). In the paper's terms, the treatment or condition label means: some 19 received Ad26.COV2.S at low or high dose, single or two shots; 5 received placebo; per-sample allocation not given. For vaccine and placebo recipients, the sequenced repertoires came from samples collected on day 63 after the first injection. Library creation used the immunoSEQ multiplex PCR assay. TCRdb re-hosts the immuneACCESS table, in-frame sequences only. Its copies lack some clones; in the studies checked, an unresolved V gene accounts for under half of them, and the cause for the rest is not known. This sample comprises about 330,000 clones, under 90% of them detected only once. Roughly 6% of the sample goes to the ten largest clones. Source: peripheral blood, taken in a trial of Ad26.COV2.S vaccine versus placebo. The receptors were sampled from a person aged 18-65 years who received the Ad26.COV2.S COVID-19 vaccine or a placebo.

For this clone: Since no conserved phenylalanine or tryptophan closes the CDR3, a read error is the likely cause. The DNA is omitted, as the CDR3 cannot be located on it reliably, and the CDR3 follows TCRdb's listing. This sequence joins TRBV5-5 and TRBJ2-7; no check of the table's D call, TRBD1, against the DNA was made. Germline V lookup: CDR1 SGHKS, CDR2 YYEKEE (reference sequence). The CDR3 totals 13 residues, both ends included. CDR3 amino acids: CASSFGTGTPVKP.

The rearrangement joins TRBV18 to TRBJ2-5, with D maybe TRBD2 (5 bases). V lost 2 bases and J 2 bases, leaving 9 bases between the germline ends. The germline V gene has CDR1 KGHSH and CDR2 LQKENI. The CDR3 extends over 14 amino acids. The CDR3, as DNA: TGTGCCAGCTCACCAGGGCGGGTACAAGAGACCCAGTACTTC. Translating gives CASSPGRVQETQYF. The entire variable domain, with the rest obtained from reference TRBV18 and TRBJ2-5, is as follows: NAGVMQNPRHLVRRRGQEARLRCSPMKGHSHVYWYRQLPEEGLKFMVYLQKENIIDESGMPKERFSAEFPKEGPSILRIQQVVRGDSAAYFCASSPGRVQETQYFGPGTRLLVL.

The rearrangement links TRBV19 to TRBJ2-1, with D perhaps matching TRBD2 (6 bases). Per germline, CDR1 LNHDA and CDR2 SQIVND (reference sequence). Trimming took 4 bases from V and 2 from J, leaving 15 bases between them. The CDR3 spans 16 residues. The CDR3 region is CASSTLLAGPYNEQFF. Here the CDR3 DNA reads TGTGCCAGTAGTACCCTCCTGGCGGGACCCTACAATGAGCAGTTCTTC.

The chain is built from TRBV6-1 and TRBJ2-3; TRBD2 matches at 9 bases. The V and J ends lost 3 bases and 11 bases, in that order; junction bases with no gene match: 12. Germline CDR1 MNHNS, CDR2 SASEGT. The CDR3 contains 15 residues. CDR3 amino acids: CASSDLTSGWTQQYF. The CDR3 nucleotides are TGTGCCAGCAGTGATCTCACTAGCGGGTGGACTCAGCAGTATTTT.

The CDR3 spells CASSYSYWNTEAFF. The DNA for the CDR3 is TGTGCCAGCAGTTACTCTTACTGGAACACTGAAGCTTTCTTT. The chain has TRBV6-5 and TRBJ1-1; D not resolved. Germline values: CDR1 MNHEY, CDR2 SVGAGI. The CDR3 length is 14 residues. Trimming left V 0 bases short and J 1 base short, with 6 bases between.

V and J are TRBV29-1 and TRBJ2-1, with 7 bases matching TRBD2. This CDR3 is 12 amino acids long. Germline trimming cut 7 bases from V and 9 bases from J; bases unmatched to any gene: 9. Germline V lookup: CDR1 SQVTM, CDR2 ANQGSEA. The CDR3 region is CSAGHWEGEQFF. In DNA, the CDR3 is TGCAGCGCTGGACATTGGGAGGGTGAGCAGTTCTTC.

The chain joins TRBV7-2 to TRBJ1-4; unclear D gene. In germline, CDR1 is SGHTA, CDR2 FQGNSA. The V and J ends lost 5 bases and 0 bases respectively, with 10 bases between them. The CDR3 covers 15 residues. The CDR3 spells CASSPRGTTNEKLFF. Written as DNA, the CDR3 is TGTGCCAGCAGCCCTCGGGGTACAACTAATGAAAAACTGTTTTTT.

The chain combines TRBV18 with TRBJ1-5, with a tentative D call TRBD1 (6 bases). The V end lost 2 bases, the J end lost 7 bases, and 12 bases lay between the germline ends. The CDR3 extends over 14 amino acids. Germline values: CDR1 KGHSH, CDR2 LQKENI. CDR3 coding DNA: TGTGCCAGCTCACCAACTGGGGGCGGGCAGCCCCAGCATTTT. This gives the protein CASSPTGGGQPQHF.

This clone was counted only a few times. V and J are TRBV7-6 and TRBJ1-6; 7 positions agree with TRBD1. With V trimmed by 5 bases and J by 7 bases, 8 bases remained unmatched. CDR3 length equals 15 residues. Per germline, CDR1 SGHVS and CDR2 FNYEAQ. CDR3 nucleotide sequence: TGTGCCAGCAGCCTTGGGACAGACAGCAATTCACCCCTCCACTTT. Translation: CASSLGTDSNSPLHF. The whole variable domain, remainder taken from reference TRBV7-6 and TRBJ1-6, is GAGVSQSPRYKVTKRGQDVALRCDPISGHVSLYWYRQALGQGPEFLTYFNYEAQQDKSGLPNDRFSAERPEGSISTLTIQRTEQRDSAMYRCASSLGTDSNSPLHFGNGTRLTVT.

The rearrangement links TRBV7-3 to TRBJ2-1, with D hard to call. The germline V gene encodes CDR1 SGHTA and CDR2 FQGTGA. Trimming removed 1 base at V and 6 bases at J, with 7 bases between. The CDR3 loop spans 13 amino acids. The CDR3 DNA follows: TGTGCCAGCAGCTTAATGCCCGCCAATGAGCAGTTCTTC. It yields the protein CASSLMPANEQFF.

The DNA for the CDR3 is TGTGCCAGCAGCGCTCCCGACAGGCGCTCTGGGGCCAACGTCCTGACTTTC. Protein product: CASSAPDRRSGANVLTF. V is TRBV5-5 and J is TRBJ2-6; D possibly corresponds to TRBD1 (6 bases). Germline lookup yields CDR1 SGHKS and CDR2 YYEKEE (reference sequence). CDR3 length: 17 residues. Trimming pared 4 bases from V and 0 bases from J, leaving 14 bases between.